Below, 15 T cell receptor beta chains from the same sample are listed, as sequenced in a study of shared T cell receptors in the human thymus. Libraries were prepared by immunoSEQ multiplex PCR; TCRdb keeps only in-frame clonotypes and omits some of them. The table shows 630,000 or so clones, with more than 75% occurring only once. This sample was also put to use in a study of human thymus T cells.

Source material: thymocytes. These receptors came from a boy under two years old with a congenital heart defect.

The sample holds a few counts of this clone. The V and J genes are TRBV14 and TRBJ1-1, with D possibly TRBD1 on 6 matching bases. This CDR3 region has 13 residues. The V gene's germline CDR1 is SGHDN and CDR2 FVKESK. V was pared by 4 bases and J by 6 bases, with 12 bases between. CDR3 loop: CASSRGGKSEAFF. CDR3 coding DNA: TGTGCCAGCAGCCGAGGGGGAAAATCTGAAGCTTTCTTT.

The chain is built from TRBV7-2 and TRBJ2-3; D is unresolved. The CDR3 runs to 13 residues. In germline, CDR1 is SGHTA, CDR2 FQGNSA. Trimming stripped 8 bases from V and 2 bases from J, with 11 bases between. The CDR3 spells CASAAISTDTQYF. In nucleotides, the CDR3 is TGTGCCAGCGCGGCCATCTCCACAGATACGCAGTATTTT.

The chain couples TRBV30 to TRBJ1-5, with no clear D. V lost 0 bases, J lost 4 bases, and 13 bases lay in between. From germline, CDR1 is GTSNPN and CDR2 SVGIG (reference sequence). CDR3 size: 15 residues. CDR3 coding DNA: TGTGCCTGGAGTGTAAGGCAGGTCTCTAATCAGCCCCAGCATTTT. It yields the protein CAWSVRQVSNQPQHF.

This rearrangement joins TRBV28 to TRBJ2-1, with TRBD2 matching over 10 bases. The CDR3 loop spans 18 amino acids. Germline V gene sequence: CDR1 MDHEN, CDR2 SYDVKM. The V segment lost 4 bases and the J segment 5 bases; nucleotides outside the gene matches: 14. DNA for the CDR3: TGTGCCAGCAGTTCCAGGTCCGTAGGACTAGCGGAGAACAATGAGCAGTTCTTC. Amino acid sequence: CASSSRSVGLAENNEQFF.

The rearrangement links TRBV7-2 to TRBJ2-1, with 8 bases identical to TRBD2. Germline lookup yields CDR1 SGHTA and CDR2 FQGNSA. V shed 6 bases, J shed 2 bases, and the junction held 9 bases outside the gene matches. CDR3 length equals 16 residues. As DNA, the CDR3 is TGTGCCAGCAGTCTAGAAGCGGGAGTAGCCTACAATGAGCAGTTCTTC. Translating it yields CASSLEAGVAYNEQFF.

V and J are TRBV29-1 and TRBJ2-5, with a possible D match to TRBD2 (7 bases). From germline, CDR1 is SQVTM and CDR2 ANQGSEA. The CDR3 loop spans 14 amino acids. Trimming removed 3 bases at V and 5 bases at J, with 16 bases between. The chain's CDR3 is CSVDPRGAGETQYF. In nucleotides, the CDR3 is TGCAGCGTTGACCCCCGGGGGGCAGGGGAGACCCAGTACTTC.

The chain employs TRBV14 and TRBJ1-1, with a weak D call TRBD1 (6 bases). The CDR3 is 13 residues long. V was clipped by 8 bases and J by 1 base, with 11 bases between them. In germline, CDR1 is SGHDN, CDR2 FVKESK. In nucleotides, the CDR3 is TGTGCCAGCCGAGGGGGTAAGAACACTGAAGCTTTCTTT. This gives the protein CASRGGKNTEAFF.

The gene calls are TRBV7-2 and TRBJ2-3; maybe TRBD1 (5 bases). The V and J ends lost 4 bases and 2 bases respectively, with 16 bases between them. The CDR3 contains 16 residues. Germline V lookup: CDR1 SGHTA, CDR2 FQGNSA. The CDR3 DNA is TGTGCCAGCAGCTCAGGACACTTTCGGTACACAGATACGCAGTATTTT. Translating it yields CASSSGHFRYTDTQYF.

In DNA form, the CDR3 reads TGTGCCATCGGGAGCCCAGCGGGAGTTTGTCCCAATGAGCAGTTCTTC. It encodes CAIGSPAGVCPNEQFF. The genes are TRBV10-3 and TRBJ2-1; the match to TRBD2 covers 8 bases. There are 16 residues in the CDR3. Trimming cost V 8 bases and J 6 bases; bases outside gene matches: 15. The germline CDR1 and CDR2 sequences are ENHRY and SYGVKD.

The chain joins TRBV9 to TRBJ2-1; weak D call: TRBD2 (5 bases). From germline, CDR1 is SGDLS and CDR2 YYNGEE. The germline V and J ends were trimmed by 3 bases and 9 bases, with 10 bases remaining between them. The length of the CDR3 is 12 residues. The DNA of the CDR3 is TGTGCCAGCAGCGCCGGGATAGGTGAGCAGTTCTTC. Its protein is CASSAGIGEQFF.

This chain uses TRBV7-7 with TRBJ2-5; the D is unclear. V shed 5 bases and J shed 1 base, with 5 bases lying between them. Germline lookup yields CDR1 SSHAT and CDR2 FNYEAQ (reference sequence). This CDR3 has 12 amino acids. CDR3 amino acids: CASSRVQETQYF. The CDR3 DNA follows: TGTGCCAGCAGCCGAGTCCAAGAGACCCAGTACTTC.

This rearrangement joins TRBV28 to TRBJ2-4; D is perhaps TRBD2 (5 bases). This CDR3 contains 17 residues. In germline, CDR1 is MDHEN, CDR2 SYDVKM. Trimming removed 6 bases from V and 0 bases from J, with 18 bases in between. The CDR3 DNA reads TGTGCCAGCAGAATAGCGAACCCGGTCATAGCCAAAAACATTCAGTACTTC. This sequence encodes CASRIANPVIAKNIQYF.

This clone showed up just a few times. The chain joins TRBV28 to TRBJ2-1, with TRBD2 matching 15 bases. This CDR3 contains 16 residues. Losses at the gene ends were 7 bases for V and 4 bases for J; bases not matched to a gene: 5. Germline V gene data show CDR1 as MDHEN and CDR2 as SYDVKM. The CDR3 spells CASNGLAGGTYNEQFF. The CDR3 bases are TGTGCCAGCAACGGACTAGCGGGAGGGACATACAATGAGCAGTTCTTC.

The CDR3 nucleotides are TGTGCCAGCAGCTTCGACAGGGGGAGTGGAAACACCATATATTTT. Protein: CASSFDRGSGNTIYF. The chain employs TRBV7-8 and TRBJ1-3; TRBD1 matches 9 bases. The trim removed 3 bases at V and 3 bases at J, leaving 3 bases unmatched. The CDR3 contains 15 residues. CDR1 and CDR2 (germline): SGHVS, FQNEAQ.

This chain links TRBV7-8 with TRBJ2-7; the match to TRBD1 covers 9 bases. J gave up 3 bases and V 2 bases, and 5 bases lay outside the gene matches. The germline V gene has CDR1 SGHVS and CDR2 FQNEAQ. The CDR3 has 15 residues. The CDR3 DNA reads TGTGCCAGCAGCTTACCTCGGGACAGGGTCTACGAGCAGTACTTC. Translation gives CASSLPRDRVYEQYF.